This TCR beta chain was obtained from a study of T cell changes during pregnancy in multiple sclerosis. This clone has more than one count but fewer than ten. Clones were sequenced by immunoSEQ multiplex PCR, and TCRdb holds only the in-frame ones, with some missing. The sample has some 60,000 clones; 80% to 95% are singletons. The germline V gene has CDR1 SQVTM and CDR2 ANQGSEA. The length of the CDR3 is 11 residues. Trimming stripped 4 bases from V and 5 bases from J, with 5 bases between. The TCR sequence derives from a female donor in good health, enrolled as a control in a pregnancy study. V gene TRBV29-1 combines with J gene TRBJ1-4; D remains ambiguous. The sequencing used peripheral blood, collected after pregnancy. CDR3 region: CSVAVNEKLFF. CDR3 coding DNA: TGCAGCGTTGCGGTGAATGAAAAACTGTTTTTT.